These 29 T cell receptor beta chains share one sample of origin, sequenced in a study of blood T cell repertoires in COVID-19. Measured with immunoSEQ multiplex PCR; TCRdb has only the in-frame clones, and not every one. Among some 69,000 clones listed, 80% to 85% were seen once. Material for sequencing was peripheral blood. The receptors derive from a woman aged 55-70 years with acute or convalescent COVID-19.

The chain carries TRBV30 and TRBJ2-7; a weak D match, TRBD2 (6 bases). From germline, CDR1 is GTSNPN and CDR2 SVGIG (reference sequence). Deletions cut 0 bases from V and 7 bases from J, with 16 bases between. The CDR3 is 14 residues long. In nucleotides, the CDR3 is TGTGCCTGGAGTGTATCAGCTCAAGGAGGGGAGCAGTACTTC. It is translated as CAWSVSAQGGEQYF.

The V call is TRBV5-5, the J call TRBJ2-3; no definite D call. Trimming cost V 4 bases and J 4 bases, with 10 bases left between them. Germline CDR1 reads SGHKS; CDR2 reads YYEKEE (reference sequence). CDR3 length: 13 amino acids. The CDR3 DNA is TGTGCCAGCAGCCCGAATACACCAGATACGCAGTATTTT. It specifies CASSPNTPDTQYF.

The CDR3 is CASSIVPGTSYGYTF. CDR3 DNA sequence: TGTGCCAGTAGTATAGTCCCCGGGACAAGCTATGGCTACACCTTC. This chain links TRBV19 with TRBJ1-2; possibly TRBD1 for D (6 bases). Trimming stripped 1 base from V and 4 bases from J, with 13 bases between. The germline CDR1 and CDR2 sequences are LNHDA and SQIVND (reference sequence). The CDR3 has 15 amino acids.

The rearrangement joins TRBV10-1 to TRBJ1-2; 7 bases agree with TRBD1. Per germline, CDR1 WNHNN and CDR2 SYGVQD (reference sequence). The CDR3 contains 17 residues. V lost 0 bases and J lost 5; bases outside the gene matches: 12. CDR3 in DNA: TGCGCCAGCAGTGAGTCCAGGGGGAAGGAACCGTTATATGGCTACACCTTC. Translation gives CASSESRGKEPLYGYTF.

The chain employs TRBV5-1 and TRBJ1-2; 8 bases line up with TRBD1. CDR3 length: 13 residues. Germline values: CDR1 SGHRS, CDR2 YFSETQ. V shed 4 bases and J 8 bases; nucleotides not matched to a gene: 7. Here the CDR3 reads CASSTTGAEGYTF. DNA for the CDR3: TGCGCCAGCAGCACGACAGGGGCGGAGGGCTACACCTTC.

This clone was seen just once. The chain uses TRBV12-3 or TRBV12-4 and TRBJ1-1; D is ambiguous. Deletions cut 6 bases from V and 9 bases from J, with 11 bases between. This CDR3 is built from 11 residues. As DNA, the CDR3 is TGTGCCAGCAGCTCCGAGGGCCAAGCTTTCTTT. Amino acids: CASSSEGQAFF.

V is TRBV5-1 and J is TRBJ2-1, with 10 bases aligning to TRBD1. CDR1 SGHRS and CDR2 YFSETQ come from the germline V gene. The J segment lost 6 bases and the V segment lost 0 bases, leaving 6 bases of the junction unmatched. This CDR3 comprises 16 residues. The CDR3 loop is CASSLVGTGVVNEQFF. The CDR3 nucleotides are TGCGCCAGCAGCTTGGTTGGGACAGGGGTGGTCAATGAGCAGTTCTTC.

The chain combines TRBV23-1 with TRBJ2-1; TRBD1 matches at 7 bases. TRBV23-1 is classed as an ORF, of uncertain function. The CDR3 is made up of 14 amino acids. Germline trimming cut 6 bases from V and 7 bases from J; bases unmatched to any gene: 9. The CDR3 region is CASRPKTGFNEQFF. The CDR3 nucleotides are TGCGCCAGCAGACCCAAGACAGGGTTTAATGAGCAGTTCTTC.

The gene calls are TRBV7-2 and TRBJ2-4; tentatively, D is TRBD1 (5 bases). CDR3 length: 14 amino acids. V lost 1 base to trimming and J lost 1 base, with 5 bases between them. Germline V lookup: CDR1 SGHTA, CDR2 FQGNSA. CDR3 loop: CASSLDRAKNIQYF. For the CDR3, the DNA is TGTGCCAGCAGCTTAGACAGGGCCAAAAACATTCAGTACTTC.

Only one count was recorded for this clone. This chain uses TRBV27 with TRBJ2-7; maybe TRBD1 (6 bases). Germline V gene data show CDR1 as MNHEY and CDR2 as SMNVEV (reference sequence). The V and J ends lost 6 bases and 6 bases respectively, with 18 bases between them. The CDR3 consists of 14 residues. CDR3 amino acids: CASRVSLTGLEQYF. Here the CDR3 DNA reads TGTGCCAGCAGGGTATCTCTTACAGGGCTCGAGCAGTACTTC.

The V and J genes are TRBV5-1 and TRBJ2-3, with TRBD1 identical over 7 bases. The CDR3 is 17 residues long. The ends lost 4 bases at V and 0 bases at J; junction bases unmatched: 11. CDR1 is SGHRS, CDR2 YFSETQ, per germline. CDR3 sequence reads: CASSQGDGLRSTDTQYF. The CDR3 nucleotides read TGCGCCAGCAGCCAGGGGGATGGGTTGCGGAGCACAGATACGCAGTATTTT.

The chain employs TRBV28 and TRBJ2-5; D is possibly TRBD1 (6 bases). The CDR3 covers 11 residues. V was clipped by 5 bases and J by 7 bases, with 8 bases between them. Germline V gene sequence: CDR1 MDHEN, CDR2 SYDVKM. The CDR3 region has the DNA TGTGCCAGCAGTGAACAGGGGACCCAGTACTTC. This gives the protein CASSEQGTQYF.

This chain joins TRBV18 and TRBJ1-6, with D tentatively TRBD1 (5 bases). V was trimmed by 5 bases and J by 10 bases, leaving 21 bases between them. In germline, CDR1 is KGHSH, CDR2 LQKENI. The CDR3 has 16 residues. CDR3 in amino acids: CASSERQSARVSPLHF. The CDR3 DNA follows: TGTGCCAGCTCAGAACGACAGAGCGCCAGGGTATCACCCCTCCACTTT.

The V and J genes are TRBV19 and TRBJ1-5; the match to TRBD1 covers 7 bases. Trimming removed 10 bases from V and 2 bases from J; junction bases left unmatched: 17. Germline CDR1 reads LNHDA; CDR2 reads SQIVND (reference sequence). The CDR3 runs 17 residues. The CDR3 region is CATAGVEGALGNQPQHF. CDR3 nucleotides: TGTGCCACCGCTGGCGTGGAGGGGGCGTTAGGCAATCAGCCCCAGCATTTT.

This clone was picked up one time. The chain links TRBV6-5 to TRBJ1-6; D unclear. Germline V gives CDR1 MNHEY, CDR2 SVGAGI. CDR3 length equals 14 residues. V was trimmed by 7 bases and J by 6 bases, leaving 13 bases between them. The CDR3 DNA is TGTGCCAGCAATCACCCGGAGTCTAATTCACCCCTCCACTTT. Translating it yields CASNHPESNSPLHF.

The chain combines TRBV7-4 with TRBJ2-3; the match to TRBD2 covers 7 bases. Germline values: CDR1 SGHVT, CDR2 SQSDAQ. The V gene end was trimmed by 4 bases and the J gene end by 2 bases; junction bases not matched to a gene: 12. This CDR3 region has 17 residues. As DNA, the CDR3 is TGTGCCAGCAGCTCTCGGTTGGGCGGGGGATACACAGATACGCAGTATTTT. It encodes CASSSRLGGGYTDTQYF.

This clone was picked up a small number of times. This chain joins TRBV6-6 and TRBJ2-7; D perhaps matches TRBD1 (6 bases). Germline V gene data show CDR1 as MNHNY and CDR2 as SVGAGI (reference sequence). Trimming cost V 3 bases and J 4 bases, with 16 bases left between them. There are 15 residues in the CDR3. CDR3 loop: CASSYGQGQNYEQYF. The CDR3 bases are TGTGCCAGCAGTTATGGGCAGGGACAAAATTACGAGCAGTACTTC.

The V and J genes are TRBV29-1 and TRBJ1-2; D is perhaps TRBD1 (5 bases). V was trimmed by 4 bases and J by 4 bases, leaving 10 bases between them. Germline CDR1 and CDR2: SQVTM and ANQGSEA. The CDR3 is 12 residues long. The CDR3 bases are TGCAGCGTTGTGCAGGGCCGCTATGGCTACACCTTC. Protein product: CSVVQGRYGYTF. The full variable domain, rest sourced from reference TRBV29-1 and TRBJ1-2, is SAVISQKPSRDICQRGTSLTIQCQVDSQVTMMFWYRQQPGQSLTLIATANQGSEATYESGFVIDKFPISRPNLTFSTLTVSNMSPEDSSIYLCSVVQGRYGYTFGSGTRLTVV.

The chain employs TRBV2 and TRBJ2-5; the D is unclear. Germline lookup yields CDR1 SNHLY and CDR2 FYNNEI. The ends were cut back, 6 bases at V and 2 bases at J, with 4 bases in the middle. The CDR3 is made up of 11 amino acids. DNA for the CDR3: TGTGCCAGCAGCGTTCAAGAGACCCAGTACTTC. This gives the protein CASSVQETQYF.

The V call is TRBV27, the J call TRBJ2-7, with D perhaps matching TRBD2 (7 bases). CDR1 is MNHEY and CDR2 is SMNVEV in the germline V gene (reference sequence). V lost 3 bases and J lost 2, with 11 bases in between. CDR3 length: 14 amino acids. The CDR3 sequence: CASSLSGGPYEQYF. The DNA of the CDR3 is TGTGCCAGCAGTTTGTCGGGGGGCCCCTACGAGCAGTACTTC.

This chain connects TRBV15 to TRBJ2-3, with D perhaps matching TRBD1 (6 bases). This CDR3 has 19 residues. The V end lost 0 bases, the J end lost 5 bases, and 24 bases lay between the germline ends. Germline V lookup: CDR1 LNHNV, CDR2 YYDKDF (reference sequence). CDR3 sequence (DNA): TGTGCCACCAGCAGAGATCGTCTAAGTCTCGGAGAAGGGGGAGATACGCAGTATTTT. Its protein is CATSRDRLSLGEGGDTQYF.

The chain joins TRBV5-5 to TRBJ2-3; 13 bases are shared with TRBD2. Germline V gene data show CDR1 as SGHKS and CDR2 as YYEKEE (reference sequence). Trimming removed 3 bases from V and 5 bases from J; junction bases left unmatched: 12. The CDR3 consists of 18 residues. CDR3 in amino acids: CASSSTPGLAGNEDTQYF. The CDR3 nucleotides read TGTGCCAGCAGCTCGACACCGGGACTAGCGGGAAATGAAGATACGCAGTATTTT.

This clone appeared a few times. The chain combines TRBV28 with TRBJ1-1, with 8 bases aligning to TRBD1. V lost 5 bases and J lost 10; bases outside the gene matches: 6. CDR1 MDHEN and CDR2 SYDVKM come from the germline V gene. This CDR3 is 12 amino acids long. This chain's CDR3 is CASSIEQGGAFF. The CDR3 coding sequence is TGTGCCAGCAGTATAGAACAGGGGGGAGCTTTCTTT.

Here the CDR3 reads CASRTFRPGNEQFF. Here the CDR3 DNA reads TGTGCCAGCAGGACCTTTAGGCCGGGCAATGAGCAGTTCTTC. V usage is TRBV2 and J usage is TRBJ2-1; no definite D call. The CDR3 sequence is 14 residues long. Trimming pared 6 bases from V and 6 bases from J, leaving 15 bases between. Germline V lookup: CDR1 SNHLY, CDR2 FYNNEI.

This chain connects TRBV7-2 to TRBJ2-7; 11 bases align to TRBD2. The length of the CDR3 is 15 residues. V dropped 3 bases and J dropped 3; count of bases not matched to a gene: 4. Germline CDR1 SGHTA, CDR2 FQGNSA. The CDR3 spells CASSFHGLAGYEQYF. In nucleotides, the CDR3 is TGTGCCAGCAGCTTCCACGGACTAGCGGGCTACGAGCAGTACTTC.

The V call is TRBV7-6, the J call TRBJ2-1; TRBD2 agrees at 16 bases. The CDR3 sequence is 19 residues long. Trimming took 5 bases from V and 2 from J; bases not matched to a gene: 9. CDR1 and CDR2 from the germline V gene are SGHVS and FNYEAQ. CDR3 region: CASSPDGTSGGAAYNEQFF. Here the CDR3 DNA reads TGTGCCAGCAGCCCCGATGGGACTAGCGGGGGGGCTGCCTACAATGAGCAGTTCTTC. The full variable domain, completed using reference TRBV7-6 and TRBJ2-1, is GAGVSQSPRYKVTKRGQDVALRCDPISGHVSLYWYRQALGQGPEFLTYFNYEAQQDKSGLPNDRFSAERPEGSISTLTIQRTEQRDSAMYRCASSPDGTSGGAAYNEQFFGPGTRLTVL.

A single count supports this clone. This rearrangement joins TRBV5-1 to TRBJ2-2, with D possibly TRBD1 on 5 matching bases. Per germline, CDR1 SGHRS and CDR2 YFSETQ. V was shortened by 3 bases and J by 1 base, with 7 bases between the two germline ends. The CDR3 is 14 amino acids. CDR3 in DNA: TGCGCCAGCAGCTCCGGACAGAACACCGGGGAGCTGTTTTTT. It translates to CASSSGQNTGELFF.

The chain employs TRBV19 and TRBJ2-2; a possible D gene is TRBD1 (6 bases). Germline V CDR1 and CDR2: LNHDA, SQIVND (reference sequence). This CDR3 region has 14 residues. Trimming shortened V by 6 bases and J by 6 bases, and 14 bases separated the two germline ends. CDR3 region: CASSTPRGAGELFF. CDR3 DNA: TGTGCCAGTAGCACGCCCAGGGGAGCCGGGGAGCTGTTTTTT.

This CDR3 reads CASSESRGNAGNTIYF. Here the CDR3 DNA reads TGCGCCAGCAGTGAGTCGAGGGGGAATGCTGGAAACACCATATATTTT. The chain couples TRBV10-2 to TRBJ1-3, with a weak D call TRBD1 (6 bases). Per the germline V gene, CDR1 is WSHSY and CDR2 is SAAADI. CDR3 length: 16 amino acids. Trimming shortened V by 0 bases and J by 2 bases, and 11 bases separated the two germline ends.